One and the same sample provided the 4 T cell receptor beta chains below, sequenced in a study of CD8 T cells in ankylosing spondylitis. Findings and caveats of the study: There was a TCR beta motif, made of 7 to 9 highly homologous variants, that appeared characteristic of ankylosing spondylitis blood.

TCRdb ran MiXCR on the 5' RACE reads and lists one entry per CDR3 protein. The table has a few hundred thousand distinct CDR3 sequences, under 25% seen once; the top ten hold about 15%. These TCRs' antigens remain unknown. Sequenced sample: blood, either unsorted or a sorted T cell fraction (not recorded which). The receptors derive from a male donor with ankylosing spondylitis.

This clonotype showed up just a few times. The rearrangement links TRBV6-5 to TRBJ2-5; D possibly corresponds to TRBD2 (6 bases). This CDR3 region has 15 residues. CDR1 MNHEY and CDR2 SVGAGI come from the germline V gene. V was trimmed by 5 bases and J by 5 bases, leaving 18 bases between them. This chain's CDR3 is CASSHRPGGMETQYF. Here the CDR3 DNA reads TGTGCCAGCAGTCACCGCCCTGGGGGGATGGAGACCCAGTACTTC.

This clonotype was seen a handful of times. The CDR3 loop is CATSRPTSAQFF. DNA for the CDR3: TGTGCCACCAGCAGACCTACTAGCGCCCAGTTCTTC. This chain connects TRBV15 to TRBJ2-1; TRBD2 agrees at 7 bases. This CDR3 region has 12 residues. Germline V lookup: CDR1 LNHNV, CDR2 YYDKDF (reference sequence). Trimming removed 2 bases from V and 13 bases from J; junction bases left unmatched: 5.

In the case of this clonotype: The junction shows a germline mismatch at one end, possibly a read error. The CDR3, as DNA: TGCGTCAGCAGCCCACTTCTCGCGGGACTGAGCAATGAGCAGTTCTTC. It translates to CVSSPLLAGLSNEQFF. The chain joins TRBV4-1 to TRBJ2-1; weak D call: TRBD2 (6 bases). Per the germline V gene, CDR1 is MGHRA and CDR2 is YSYEKL. The CDR3 is 16 amino acids.

The CDR3 is CASSFLAERDYKQYF. Written as DNA, the CDR3 is TGTGCCAGCAGCTTCTTGGCGGAGCGGGATTACAAGCAGTACTTC. The J gene is TRBJ2-7, the V gene TRBV27; 7 nucleotides align to TRBD2. CDR3 length: 15 amino acids. With V trimmed by 6 bases and J by 8 bases, 16 bases remained unmatched. CDR1 is MNHEY and CDR2 is SMNVEV in the germline V gene (reference sequence).